This is a list of T cell receptor beta chains from one sample in a study of siplizumab effects on memory and regulatory T cells. Clones were read by immunoSEQ multiplex PCR, and TCRdb kept only the in-frame ones, dropping some. Of 95,000 to 100,000 clones in the sample, around 90% are singletons; the top ten hold approximately 12%. The sample consisted of non-Treg CD4+ T cells sorted from blood. The source of these receptors is a human donor in good health. CDR3s include the opening cysteine and the closing phenylalanine or tryptophan. D genes are given only for firm matches.

j_call d_call v_call cdr3_aa
TRBJ2-7 - TRBV18 CASSPYSGYEQYF
TRBJ1-1 TRBD1 TRBV5-1 CASSFYRGAGTEAFF
TRBJ1-1 - TRBV7-3 CASSLNPSAGTEAFF
TRBJ2-7 - TRBV7-9 CASSLVDRREQYF
TRBJ2-3 - TRBV2 CASSDVRADTQYF
TRBJ2-1 - TRBV5-4 CASSFSATHNEQFF
TRBJ2-7 - TRBV5-4 CASSLAGNREQYF
TRBJ2-7 - TRBV21-1 CASGRTSVTVEQYF
TRBJ2-5 - TRBV28 CASSGRLGPQETQYF
TRBJ1-5 - TRBV2 CASSELSWGNQPQHF
TRBJ2-2 - TRBV7-2 CASSFRDQTTGELFF
TRBJ2-5 - TRBV5-1 CASGKGSPQETQYF
TRBJ2-6 - TRBV5-6 CASSVRGVARANVLTF
TRBJ1-4 - TRBV30 CAWGRFEKLFF
TRBJ2-1 - TRBV6-1 CANSGQYNEQFF
TRBJ2-6 - TRBV25-1 CASSGGRTAAGANVLTF
TRBJ2-1 TRBD2 TRBV2 CASRSGRSSYNEQFF
TRBJ1-1 TRBD1 TRBV5-1 CASSVGTGGSVTEAFF
TRBJ2-7 TRBD2 TRBV7-2 CASSSQLAGSYEQYF
TRBJ2-3 TRBD2 TRBV11-2 CASSSTSGSRTDTQYF
TRBJ2-2 - TRBV5-6 CASSPYRVRGTGELFF
TRBJ1-5 TRBD1 TRBV4-1 CASSLQDRGRDQPQHF
TRBJ1-4 TRBD1 TRBV30 CAWRGGDRATNEKLFF
TRBJ2-7 - TRBV30 CAWSVSLITNNYEQYF
TRBJ1-1 TRBD1 TRBV11-1 CASSSRTGGSTEAFF
TRBJ2-2 - TRBV28 CASSLYARASWGGELFF
TRBJ2-1 - TRBV5-1 CASSLADLRDNEQFF
TRBJ1-1 TRBD1 TRBV5-4 CASSRTGTGEGAFF
TRBJ1-2 - TRBV5-1 CASSPPGGVIYGYTF
TRBJ2-2 TRBD2 TRBV12-5 CASGPRTSGSSGELFF
TRBJ2-5 TRBD1 TRBV6-6 CASKGQGVEETQYF
TRBJ2-2 - TRBV6-4 CASSGEEGGTGELFF
TRBJ1-2 - TRBV10-1 CASSGRQDYGYTF
TRBJ2-3 TRBD2 TRBV7-8 CASIRRTSGRALLKTDTQYF
TRBJ2-5 - TRBV27 CASSLRSPRGEETQYF
TRBJ1-1 - TRBV5-4 CASSLAGSNTEAFF
TRBJ2-7 - TRBV30 CAWSGRLDASYEQYF
TRBJ2-1 - TRBV18 CASSPGIDSEQFF